The rows below give T cell receptor beta chains drawn from one sample of a study of CXCR3-negative and CXCR3-positive naive CD8 T cells. TCRdb derives one entry per CDR3 protein from the 5' RACE reads, leaving out DNA. The listing records tens of thousands of distinct CDR3 sequences. Specimen: memory CD8+ T cells from blood. All receptors derive from a human donor in good health. Some clones in this sample may be carry-over from other donors' samples. Each CDR3 is given with its conserved first and last residue. Rows may omit the clone size; those that give it use once, few, many or a size class.

clone_size,j_call,v_call,cdr3_aa
NA,TRBJ1-5,TRBV7-2,CASSLGDRGFQPQHF
NA,TRBJ2-7,TRBV5-1,CASSPRTSVDYEQYF
NA,TRBJ1-1,TRBV20-1,CSARAPGGHTEAFF
NA,TRBJ2-1,TRBV7-8,CASSTKYRDEQFF
NA,TRBJ2-3,TRBV4-2,CASSQELSGGPNTDTQYF
NA,TRBJ1-2,TRBV14,CASSHNWGNYGYTF
NA,TRBJ2-3,TRBV4-3,CASSQGVEDTQYF
NA,TRBJ1-1,TRBV6-2/TRBV6-3,CASSLQWAEAFF
NA,TRBJ2-7,TRBV28,CASQPGQSYEQYF
NA,TRBJ2-1,TRBV4-1,CASSQPGTSGGVRNEQFF
NA,TRBJ2-3,TRBV6-4,CASSDWAGSTDTQYF
NA,TRBJ2-1,TRBV4-3,CASSQGRDTVAYNEQFF
NA,TRBJ2-1,TRBV29-1,CSVLTRSPSYNEQFF
NA,TRBJ2-1,TRBV6-5,CASSPDPSSYNEQFF
NA,TRBJ2-7,TRBV5-1,CASNPDSSYEQYF
NA,TRBJ2-7,TRBV20-1,CSASMVSPYEQYF
medium-sized,TRBJ2-5,TRBV5-1,CARGVPYQETQYF
NA,TRBJ1-2,TRBV19,CASSLSASNYGYTF
NA,TRBJ2-7,TRBV6-2/TRBV6-3,CASSYGNYEQYF
NA,TRBJ2-1,TRBV28,CASSLTHSLTYNEQFF
NA,TRBJ2-1,TRBV29-1,CSVERRGSARLNEQFF
NA,TRBJ2-3,TRBV5-6,CASSPSGGHIDTQYF
NA,TRBJ2-3,TRBV2,CASIERGRADTQYF
NA,TRBJ2-3,TRBV15,CATSPNRGGTDTQYF
NA,TRBJ2-1,TRBV7-9,CASILAGGREQFF
NA,TRBJ1-5,TRBV6-6,CASSSVPGGNQPQHF
NA,TRBJ1-2,TRBV29-1,CSVEDAGHFDYGYTF
NA,TRBJ1-1,TRBV6-6,CASNGLSTEAFF
NA,TRBJ2-1,TRBV20-1,CSAETSGRAFGQFF
NA,TRBJ1-3,TRBV5-1,CASSELGQGARGSGNTIYF
NA,TRBJ1-2,TRBV5-6,CASSFRGDYGYTF
NA,TRBJ2-5,TRBV18,CASSEVDHPVGETQYF
NA,TRBJ1-6,TRBV27,CASSWARDGWFPLHF
NA,TRBJ2-5,TRBV29-1,CSVRDWGEETQYF
NA,TRBJ1-5,TRBV12-3/TRBV12-4,CASSPTGTVGMPQHF
NA,TRBJ1-3,TRBV6-6,CASSYGQGLYF
NA,TRBJ2-7,TRBV29-1,CSVDSAGSSYEQYF
NA,TRBJ2-7,TRBV28,CASSLSANSDYEQYF
NA,TRBJ2-7,TRBV7-2,CASSLWDGPYEQYF
NA,TRBJ2-7,TRBV28,CASSLQGSEQYF
NA,TRBJ2-7,TRBV20-1,CSARGAGGGEQYF
medium-sized,TRBJ2-7,TRBV5-5,CASSLMGYEQYF
NA,TRBJ2-2,TRBV29-1,CSVRFTGELFF
NA,TRBJ1-2,TRBV29-1,CSVEDLGINYGYTF
NA,TRBJ1-1,TRBV7-8,CASSPSQQFTEAFF
NA,TRBJ1-1,TRBV20-1,CRAQGAHTEAFF
NA,TRBJ1-2,TRBV20-1,CSARLEGADYGYTF